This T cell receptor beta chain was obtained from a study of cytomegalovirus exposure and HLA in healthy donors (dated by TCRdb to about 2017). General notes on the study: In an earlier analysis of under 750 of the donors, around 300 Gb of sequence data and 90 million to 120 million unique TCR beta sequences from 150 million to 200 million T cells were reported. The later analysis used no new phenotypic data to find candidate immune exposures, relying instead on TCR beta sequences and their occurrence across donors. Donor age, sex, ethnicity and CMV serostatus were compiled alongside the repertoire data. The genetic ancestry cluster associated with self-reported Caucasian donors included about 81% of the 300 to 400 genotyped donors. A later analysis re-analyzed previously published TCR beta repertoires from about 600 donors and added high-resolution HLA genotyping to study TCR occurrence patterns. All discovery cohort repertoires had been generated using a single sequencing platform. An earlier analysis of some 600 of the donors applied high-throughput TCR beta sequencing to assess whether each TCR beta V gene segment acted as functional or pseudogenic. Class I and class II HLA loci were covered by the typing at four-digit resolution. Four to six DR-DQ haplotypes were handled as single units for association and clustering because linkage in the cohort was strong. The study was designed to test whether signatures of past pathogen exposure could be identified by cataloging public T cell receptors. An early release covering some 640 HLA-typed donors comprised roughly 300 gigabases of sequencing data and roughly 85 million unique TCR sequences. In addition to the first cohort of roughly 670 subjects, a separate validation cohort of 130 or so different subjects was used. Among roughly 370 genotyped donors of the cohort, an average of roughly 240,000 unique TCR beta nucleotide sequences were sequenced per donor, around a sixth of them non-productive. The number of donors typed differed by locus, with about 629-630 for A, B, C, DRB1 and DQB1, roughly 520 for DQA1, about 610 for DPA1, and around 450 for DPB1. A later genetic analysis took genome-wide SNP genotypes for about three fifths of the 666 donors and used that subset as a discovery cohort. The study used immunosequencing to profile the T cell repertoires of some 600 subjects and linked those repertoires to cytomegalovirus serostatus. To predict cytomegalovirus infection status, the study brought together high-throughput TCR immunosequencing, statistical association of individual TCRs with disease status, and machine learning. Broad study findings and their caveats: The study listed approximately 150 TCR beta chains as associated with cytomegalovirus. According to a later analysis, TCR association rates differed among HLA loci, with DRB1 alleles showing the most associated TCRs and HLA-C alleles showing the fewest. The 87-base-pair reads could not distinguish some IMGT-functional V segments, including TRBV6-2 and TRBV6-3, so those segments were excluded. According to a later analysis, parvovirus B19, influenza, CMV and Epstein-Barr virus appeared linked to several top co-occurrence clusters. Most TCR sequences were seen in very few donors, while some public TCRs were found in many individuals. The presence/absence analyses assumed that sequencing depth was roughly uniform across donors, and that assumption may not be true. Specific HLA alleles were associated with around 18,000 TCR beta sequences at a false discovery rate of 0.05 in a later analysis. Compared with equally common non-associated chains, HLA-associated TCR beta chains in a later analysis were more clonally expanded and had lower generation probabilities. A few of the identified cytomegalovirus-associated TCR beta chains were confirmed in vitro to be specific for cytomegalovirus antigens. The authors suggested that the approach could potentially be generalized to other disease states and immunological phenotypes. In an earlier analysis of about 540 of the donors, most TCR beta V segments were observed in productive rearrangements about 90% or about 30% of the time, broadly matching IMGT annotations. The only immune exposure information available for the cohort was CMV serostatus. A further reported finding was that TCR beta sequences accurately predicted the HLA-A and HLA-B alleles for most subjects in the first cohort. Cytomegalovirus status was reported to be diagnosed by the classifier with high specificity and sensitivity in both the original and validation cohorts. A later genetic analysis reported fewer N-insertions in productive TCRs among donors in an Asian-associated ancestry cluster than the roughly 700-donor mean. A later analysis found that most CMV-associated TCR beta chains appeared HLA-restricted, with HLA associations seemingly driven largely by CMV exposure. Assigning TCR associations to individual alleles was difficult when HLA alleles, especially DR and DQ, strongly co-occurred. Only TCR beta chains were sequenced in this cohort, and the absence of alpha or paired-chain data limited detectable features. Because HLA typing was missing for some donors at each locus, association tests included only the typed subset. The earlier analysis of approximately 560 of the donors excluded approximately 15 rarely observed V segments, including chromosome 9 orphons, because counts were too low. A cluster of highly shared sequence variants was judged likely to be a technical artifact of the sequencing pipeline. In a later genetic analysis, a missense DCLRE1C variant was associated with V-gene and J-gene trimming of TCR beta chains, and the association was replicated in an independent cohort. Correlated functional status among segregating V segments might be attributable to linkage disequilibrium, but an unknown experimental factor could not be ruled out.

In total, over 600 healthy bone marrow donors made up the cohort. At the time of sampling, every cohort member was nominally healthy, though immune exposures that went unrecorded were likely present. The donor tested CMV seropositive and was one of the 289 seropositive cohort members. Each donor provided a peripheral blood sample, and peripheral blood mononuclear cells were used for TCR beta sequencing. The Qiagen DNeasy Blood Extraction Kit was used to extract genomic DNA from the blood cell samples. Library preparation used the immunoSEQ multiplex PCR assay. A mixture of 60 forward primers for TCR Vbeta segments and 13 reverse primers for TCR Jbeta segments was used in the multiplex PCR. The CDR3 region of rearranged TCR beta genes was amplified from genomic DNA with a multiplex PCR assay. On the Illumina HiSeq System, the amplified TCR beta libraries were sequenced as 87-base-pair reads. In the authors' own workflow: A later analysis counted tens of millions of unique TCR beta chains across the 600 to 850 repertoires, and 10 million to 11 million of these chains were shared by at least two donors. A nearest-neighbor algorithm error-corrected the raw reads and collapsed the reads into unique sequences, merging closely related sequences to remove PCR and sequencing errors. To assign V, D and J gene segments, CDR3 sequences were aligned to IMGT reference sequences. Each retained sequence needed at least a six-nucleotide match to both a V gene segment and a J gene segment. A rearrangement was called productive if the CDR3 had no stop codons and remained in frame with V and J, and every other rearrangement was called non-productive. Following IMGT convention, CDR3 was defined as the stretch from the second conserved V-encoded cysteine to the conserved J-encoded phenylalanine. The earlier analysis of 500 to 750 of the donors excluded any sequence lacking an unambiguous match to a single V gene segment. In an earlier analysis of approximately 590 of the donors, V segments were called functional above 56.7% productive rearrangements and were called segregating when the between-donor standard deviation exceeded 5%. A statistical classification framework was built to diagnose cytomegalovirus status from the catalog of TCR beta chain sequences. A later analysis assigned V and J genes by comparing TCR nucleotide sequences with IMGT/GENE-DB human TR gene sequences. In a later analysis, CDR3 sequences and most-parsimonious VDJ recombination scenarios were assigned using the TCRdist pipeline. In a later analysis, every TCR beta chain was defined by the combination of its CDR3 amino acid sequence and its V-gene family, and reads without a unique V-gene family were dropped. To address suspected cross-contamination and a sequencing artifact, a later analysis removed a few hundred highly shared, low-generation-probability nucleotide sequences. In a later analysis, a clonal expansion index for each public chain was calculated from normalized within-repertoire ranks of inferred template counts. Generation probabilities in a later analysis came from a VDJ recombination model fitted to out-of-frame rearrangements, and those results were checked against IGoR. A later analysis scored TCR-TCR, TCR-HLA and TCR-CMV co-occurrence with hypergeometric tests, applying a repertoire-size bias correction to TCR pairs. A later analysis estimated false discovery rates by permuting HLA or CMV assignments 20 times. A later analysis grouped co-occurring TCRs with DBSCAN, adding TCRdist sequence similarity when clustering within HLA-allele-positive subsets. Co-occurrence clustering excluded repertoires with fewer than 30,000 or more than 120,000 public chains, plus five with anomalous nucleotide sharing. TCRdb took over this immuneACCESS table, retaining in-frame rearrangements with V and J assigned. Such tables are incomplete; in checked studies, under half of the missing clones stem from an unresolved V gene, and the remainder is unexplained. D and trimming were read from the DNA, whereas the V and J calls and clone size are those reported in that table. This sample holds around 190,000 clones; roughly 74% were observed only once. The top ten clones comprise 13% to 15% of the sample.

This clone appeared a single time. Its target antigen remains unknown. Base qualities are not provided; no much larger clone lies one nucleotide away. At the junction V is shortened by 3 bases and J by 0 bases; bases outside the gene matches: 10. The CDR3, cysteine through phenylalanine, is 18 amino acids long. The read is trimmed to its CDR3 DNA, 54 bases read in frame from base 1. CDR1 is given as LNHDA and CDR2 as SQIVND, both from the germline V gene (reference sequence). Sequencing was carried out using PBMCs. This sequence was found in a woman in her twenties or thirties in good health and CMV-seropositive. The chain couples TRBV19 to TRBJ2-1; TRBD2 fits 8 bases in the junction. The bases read TGTGCCAGTAGTATTCTCGGGGGGGCGTCGACCTCCTACAATGAGCAGTTCTTC. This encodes CASSILGGASTSYNEQFF.